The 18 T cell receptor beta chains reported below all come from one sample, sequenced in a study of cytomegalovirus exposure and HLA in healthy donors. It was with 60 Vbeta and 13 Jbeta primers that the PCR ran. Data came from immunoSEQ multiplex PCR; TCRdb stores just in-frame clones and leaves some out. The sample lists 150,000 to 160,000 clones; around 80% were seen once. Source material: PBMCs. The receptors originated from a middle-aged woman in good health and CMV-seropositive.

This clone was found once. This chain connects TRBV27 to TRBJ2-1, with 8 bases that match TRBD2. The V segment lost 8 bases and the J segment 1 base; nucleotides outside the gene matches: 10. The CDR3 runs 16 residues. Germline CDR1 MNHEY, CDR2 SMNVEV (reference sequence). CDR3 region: CASVGQSGSSYNEQFF. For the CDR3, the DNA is TGTGCCAGCGTCGGGCAAAGCGGGAGTTCCTACAATGAGCAGTTCTTC.

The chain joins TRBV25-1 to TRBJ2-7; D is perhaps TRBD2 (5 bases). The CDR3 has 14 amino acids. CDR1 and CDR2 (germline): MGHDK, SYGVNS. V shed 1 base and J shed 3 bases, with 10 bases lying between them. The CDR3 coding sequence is TGTGCCAGCAGTGAATCGTACGGGAACTACGAGCAGTACTTC. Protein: CASSESYGNYEQYF.

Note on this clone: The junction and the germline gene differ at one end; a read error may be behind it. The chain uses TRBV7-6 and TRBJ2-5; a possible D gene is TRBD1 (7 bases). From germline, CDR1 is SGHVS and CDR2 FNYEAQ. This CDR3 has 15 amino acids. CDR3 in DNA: TGTGCCAGCACCTTAGGCCCAGGGGGGATAGAGACCCAGTACTTC. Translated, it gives CASTLGPGGIETQYF.

The CDR3 region is CASSASGQGGYEQYF. In nucleotides, the CDR3 is TGTGCCAGCAGTGCATCGGGACAGGGAGGCTACGAGCAGTACTTC. The gene calls are TRBV2 and TRBJ2-7; TRBD1 aligns across 9 bases. This CDR3 has 15 amino acids. The V gene end was trimmed by 4 bases and the J gene end by 3 bases; junction bases not matched to a gene: 7. CDR1 and CDR2 (germline): SNHLY, FYNNEI.

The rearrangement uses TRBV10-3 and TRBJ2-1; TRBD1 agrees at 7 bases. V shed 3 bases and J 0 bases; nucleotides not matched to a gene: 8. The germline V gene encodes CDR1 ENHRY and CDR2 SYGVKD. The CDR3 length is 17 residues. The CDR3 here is CAISEKTGQSSYNEQFF. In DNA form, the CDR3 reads TGTGCCATCAGTGAAAAAACGGGACAGAGCTCCTACAATGAGCAGTTCTTC.

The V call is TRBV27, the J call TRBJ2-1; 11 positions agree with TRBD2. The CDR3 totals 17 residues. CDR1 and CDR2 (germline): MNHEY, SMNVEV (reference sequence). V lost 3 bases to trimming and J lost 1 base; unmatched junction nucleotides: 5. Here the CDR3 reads CASSFARLAGSYNEQFF. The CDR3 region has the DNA TGTGCCAGCAGTTTCGCCCGACTAGCGGGGTCCTACAATGAGCAGTTCTTC.

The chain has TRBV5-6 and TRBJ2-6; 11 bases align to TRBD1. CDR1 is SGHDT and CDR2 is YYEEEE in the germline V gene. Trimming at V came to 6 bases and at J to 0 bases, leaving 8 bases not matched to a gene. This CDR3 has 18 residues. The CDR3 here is CASTLGQGGHSGANVLTF. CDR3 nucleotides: TGTGCCAGCACCCTGGGACAGGGGGGACACTCTGGGGCCAACGTCCTGACTTTC. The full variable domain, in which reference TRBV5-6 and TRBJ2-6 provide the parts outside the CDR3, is DAGVTQSPTHLIKTRGQQVTLRCSPKSGHDTVSWYQQALGQGPQFIFQYYEEEERQRGNFPDRFSGHQFPNYSSELNVNALLLGDSALYLCASTLGQGGHSGANVLTFGAGSRLTVL.

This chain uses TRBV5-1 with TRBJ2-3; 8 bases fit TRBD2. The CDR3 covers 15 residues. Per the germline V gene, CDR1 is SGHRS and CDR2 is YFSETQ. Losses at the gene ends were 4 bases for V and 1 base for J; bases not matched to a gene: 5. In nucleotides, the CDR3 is TGCGCCAGCAGCAAGAGCGGGAGTGGCACAGATACGCAGTATTTT. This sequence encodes CASSKSGSGTDTQYF.

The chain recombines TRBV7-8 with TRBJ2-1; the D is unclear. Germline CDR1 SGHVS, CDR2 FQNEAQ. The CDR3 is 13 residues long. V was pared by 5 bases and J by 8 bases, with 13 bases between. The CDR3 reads CASSPPREDEQFF. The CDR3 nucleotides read TGTGCCAGCAGCCCCCCTAGAGAGGATGAGCAGTTCTTC. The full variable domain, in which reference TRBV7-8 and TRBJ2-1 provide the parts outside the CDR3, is GAGVSQSPRYKVAKRGQDVALRCDPISGHVSLFWYQQALGQGPEFLTYFQNEAQLDKSGLPSDRFFAERPEGSVSTLKIQRTQQEDSAVYLCASSPPREDEQFFGPGTRLTVL.

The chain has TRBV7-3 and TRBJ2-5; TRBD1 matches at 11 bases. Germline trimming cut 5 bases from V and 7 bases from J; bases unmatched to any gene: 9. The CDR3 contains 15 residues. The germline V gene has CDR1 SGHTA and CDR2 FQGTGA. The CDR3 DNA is TGTGCCAGCAGCGAATCCGGGACAGGGGGAGGGACCCAGTACTTC. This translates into CASSESGTGGGTQYF.

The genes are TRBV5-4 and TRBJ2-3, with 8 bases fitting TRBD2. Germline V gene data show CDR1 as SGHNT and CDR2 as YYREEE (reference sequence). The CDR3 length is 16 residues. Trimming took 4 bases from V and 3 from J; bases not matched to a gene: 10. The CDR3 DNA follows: TGTGCCAGCAGCGCCTCGGTTAGCGGGAAGACAGATACGCAGTATTTT. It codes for CASSASVSGKTDTQYF.

As DNA, the CDR3 is TGTGCCAGTAGTATTCGGGGGACTAGCGGGAGTTTTGATACGCAGTATTTT. Translating gives CASSIRGTSGSFDTQYF. The chain has TRBV19 and TRBJ2-3, with 14 bases matching TRBD2. With 3 bases clipped from V and 6 bases from J, the junction kept 8 bases outside the gene matches. The CDR3 spans 17 residues. Germline V gives CDR1 LNHDA, CDR2 SQIVND (reference sequence). The variable domain in full, with the rest retrieved from reference TRBV19 and TRBJ2-3, is DGGITQSPKYLFRKEGQNVTLSCEQNLNHDAMYWYRQDPGQGLRLIYYSQIVNDFQKGDIAEGYSVSREKKESFPLTVTSAQKNPTAFYLCASSIRGTSGSFDTQYFGPGTRLTVL.

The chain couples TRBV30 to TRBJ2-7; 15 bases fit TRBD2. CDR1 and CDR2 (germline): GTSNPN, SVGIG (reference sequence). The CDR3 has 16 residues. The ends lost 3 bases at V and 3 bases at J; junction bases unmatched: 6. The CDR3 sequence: CAWRLGLAGGGYEQYF. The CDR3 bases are TGTGCCTGGAGATTGGGACTAGCGGGAGGCGGCTACGAGCAGTACTTC. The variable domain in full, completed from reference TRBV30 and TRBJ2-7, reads SQTIHQWPATLVQPVGSPLSLECTVEGTSNPNLYWYRQAAGRGLQLLFYSVGIGQISSEVPQNLSASRPQDRQFILSSKKLLLSDSGFYLCAWRLGLAGGGYEQYFGPGTRLTVT.

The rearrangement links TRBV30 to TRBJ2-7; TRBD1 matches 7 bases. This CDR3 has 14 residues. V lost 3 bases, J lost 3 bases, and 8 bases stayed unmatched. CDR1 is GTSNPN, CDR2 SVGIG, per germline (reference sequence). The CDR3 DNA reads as TGTGCCTGGAGGCGTCCGGGACAGATCTACGAGCAGTACTTC. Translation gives CAWRRPGQIYEQYF.

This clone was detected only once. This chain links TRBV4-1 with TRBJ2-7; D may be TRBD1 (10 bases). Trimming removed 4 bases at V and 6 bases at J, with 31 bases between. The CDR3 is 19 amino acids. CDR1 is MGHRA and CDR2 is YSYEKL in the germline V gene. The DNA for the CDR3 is TGCGCCAGCAGCCCGTTGGGACAGGGGCGGGTTAGCGGGAGTTCCGAGCAGTACTTC. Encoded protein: CASSPLGQGRVSGSSEQYF.

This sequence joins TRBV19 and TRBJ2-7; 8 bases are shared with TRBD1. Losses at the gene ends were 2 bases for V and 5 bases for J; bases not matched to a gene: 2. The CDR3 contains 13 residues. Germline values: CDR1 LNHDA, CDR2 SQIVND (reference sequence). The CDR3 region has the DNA TGTGCCAGTAGTATAACAGGGGGTAACGAGCAGTACTTC. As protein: CASSITGGNEQYF.

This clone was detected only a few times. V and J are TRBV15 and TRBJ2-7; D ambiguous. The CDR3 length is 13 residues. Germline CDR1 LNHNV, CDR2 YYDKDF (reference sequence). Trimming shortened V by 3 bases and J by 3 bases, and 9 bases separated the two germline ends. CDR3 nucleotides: TGTGCCACCAGCAGCCCGAGCCTCTACGAGCAGTACTTC. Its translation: CATSSPSLYEQYF.

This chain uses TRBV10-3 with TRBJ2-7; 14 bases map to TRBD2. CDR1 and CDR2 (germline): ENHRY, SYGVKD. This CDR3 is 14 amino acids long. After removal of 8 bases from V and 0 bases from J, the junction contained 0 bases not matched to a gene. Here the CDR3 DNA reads TGTGCCATCGGGACTAGCGGGAGCTCCTACGAGCAGTACTTC. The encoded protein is CAIGTSGSSYEQYF.